Listed below are T cell receptor beta chains from one sample, sequenced in a study of blood T cell repertoires in COVID-19. Data came from immunoSEQ multiplex PCR; TCRdb stores just in-frame clones and leaves some out. The sample includes roughly 220,000 clones, roughly 76% of them seen just once. What was sequenced was peripheral blood. The receptors shown here come from a woman older than 75 with COVID-19, enrolled during active disease. CDR3s include the opening cysteine and the closing phenylalanine or tryptophan. The order of the fields is J gene, clone size, V gene, D gene, CDR3 protein, CDR3 DNA. A D gene is named only where the DNA matches it firmly. A row's size may be missing; if present it is once, few, many or a size class.

TRBJ1-4 | . | TRBV14 | TRBD1 | CASSQQGAANEKLFF | TGTGCCAGCAGCCAACAGGGGGCAGCTAATGAAAAACTGTTTTTT
TRBJ1-5 | . | TRBV10-1 | . | CASSDVPTRGNQPQHF | TGCGCCAGCAGTGATGTACCGACTAGGGGCAATCAGCCCCAGCATTTT
TRBJ2-3 | . | TRBV6-6 | TRBD1 | CASSPTGVNTDTQYF | TGTGCCAGCAGTCCGACAGGGGTGAACACAGATACGCAGTATTTT
TRBJ1-1 | . | TRBV5-1 | TRBD1 | CASSLSSGGYTEAFF | TGCGCCAGCAGCTTGTCCTCAGGGGGTTACACTGAAGCTTTCTTT
TRBJ1-1 | . | TRBV5-1 | . | CASSSNLNTEAFF | TGCGCCAGCAGCTCTAATTTGAACACTGAAGCTTTCTTT
TRBJ1-2 | once | TRBV11-2 | TRBD1 | CASSLGQGYGYTF | TGTGCCAGCAGCCTGGGACAGGGTTATGGCTACACCTTC
TRBJ2-7 | once | TRBV5-1 | TRBD2 | CASSLDAGRGLTRPGEQYF | TGCGCCAGCAGCTTGGACGCCGGTCGGGGACTAACCCGTCCTGGGGAGCAGTACTTC
TRBJ2-4 | . | TRBV3-1/TRBV3-2 | . | CASSQDRGVLKNIQYF | TGTGCCAGCAGCCAAGATCGAGGCGTCCTCAAAAACATTCAGTACTTC
TRBJ1-1 | . | TRBV11-2 | . | CASSFRAGIGWNSEAFF | TGTGCCAGCAGCTTTAGGGCGGGCATTGGGTGGAATTCTGAAGCTTTCTTT
TRBJ1-3 | . | TRBV30 | . | CAWSLQVGNTIYF | TGTGCCTGGAGTTTACAGGTTGGAAACACCATATATTTT
TRBJ1-5 | . | TRBV19 | . | CASTRGDQPQHF | TGTGCCAGTACGCGGGGGGATCAGCCCCAGCATTTT
TRBJ2-1 | once | TRBV20-1 | TRBD2 | CSASTSGGASSYNEQFF | TGCAGTGCTAGTACTAGCGGGGGGGCGAGCTCCTACAATGAGCAGTTCTTC
TRBJ2-7 | . | TRBV19 | TRBD1 | CASSGPTGGIYEQYF | TGTGCCAGTAGTGGCCCCACAGGGGGCATCTACGAGCAGTACTTC
TRBJ2-1 | . | TRBV6-5 | . | CASSWRGLYNEQFF | TGTGCCAGCAGTTGGAGGGGGCTGTACAATGAGCAGTTCTTC
TRBJ1-3 | . | TRBV3-1/TRBV3-2 | . | CASSGRQGNTIYF | TGTGCCAGCAGTGGACGACAGGGAAACACCATATATTTT
TRBJ1-3 | . | TRBV7-5 | . | CARSCHDRNSGNTIYF | TGTGCCAGAAGCTGTCATGACAGAAACTCTGGAAACACCATATATTTT
TRBJ1-1 | . | TRBV3-1/TRBV3-2 | . | CASSSGTSNTEAFF | TGTGCCAGCAGCTCCGGGACATCGAACACTGAAGCTTTCTTT
TRBJ1-5 | once | TRBV11-2 | . | CASSLVSNQPQHF | TGTGCCAGCAGCTTAGTTTCTAATCAGCCCCAGCATTTT
TRBJ2-1 | once | TRBV4-1 | TRBD2 | CASSLGGGAYNEQFF | TGCGCCAGCAGCCTCGGCGGGGGAGCCTACAATGAGCAGTTCTTC
TRBJ2-7 | . | TRBV3-1/TRBV3-2 | . | CASSQRQTYEQYF | TGTGCCAGCAGCCAGAGGCAGACCTACGAGCAGTACTTC
TRBJ1-5 | . | TRBV7-2 | . | CASSLEAGVGQPQHF | TGTGCCAGCAGCTTAGAAGCAGGGGTTGGGCAGCCCCAGCATTTT
TRBJ2-7 | . | TRBV27 | TRBD2 | CASRPSGSPYEQYF | TGTGCCAGCAGGCCTAGCGGGAGTCCCTACGAGCAGTACTTC
TRBJ1-1 | . | TRBV19 | . | CASSIRDNTEAFF | TGTGCCAGTAGTATACGGGATAACACTGAAGCTTTCTTT
TRBJ2-6 | . | TRBV30 | . | CAWSLPRGRANVLTF | TGTGCCTGGAGTCTTCCAAGGGGGAGGGCCAACGTCCTGACTTTC
TRBJ1-2 | . | TRBV18 | . | CASSPDRYYGYTF | TGTGCCAGCTCTCCCGACAGGTACTATGGCTACACCTTC
TRBJ1-2 | . | TRBV4-2 | TRBD1 | CASGRDRAPEGYTF | TGTGCCAGCGGCCGTGACAGGGCGCCGGAGGGCTACACCTTC
TRBJ2-7 | . | TRBV6-2/TRBV6-3 | TRBD2 | CASSPRGAGGGYEQYF | TGTGCCAGCAGCCCCCGAGGGGCGGGAGGGGGATACGAGCAGTACTTC
TRBJ1-1 | . | TRBV2 | . | CASTQNTEAFF | TGTGCCAGCACCCAGAACACTGAAGCTTTCTTT
TRBJ2-3 | . | TRBV24-1 | . | CATRPAGESTDTQYF | TGTGCCACCAGACCCGCCGGAGAGAGCACAGATACGCAGTATTTT